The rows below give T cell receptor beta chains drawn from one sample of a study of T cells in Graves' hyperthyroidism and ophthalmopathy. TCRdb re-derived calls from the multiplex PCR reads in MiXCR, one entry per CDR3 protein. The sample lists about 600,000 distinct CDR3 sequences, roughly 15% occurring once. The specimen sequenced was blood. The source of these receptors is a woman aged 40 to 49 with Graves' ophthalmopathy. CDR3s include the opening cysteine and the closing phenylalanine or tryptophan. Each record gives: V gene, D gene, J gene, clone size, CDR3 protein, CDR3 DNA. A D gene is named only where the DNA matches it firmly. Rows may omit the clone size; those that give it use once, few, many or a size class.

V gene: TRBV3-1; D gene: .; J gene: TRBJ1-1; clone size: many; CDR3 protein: CASSQEGRRGAFF; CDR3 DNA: TGTGCCAGCAGCCAAGAAGGAAGGCGCGGAGCTTTCTTT
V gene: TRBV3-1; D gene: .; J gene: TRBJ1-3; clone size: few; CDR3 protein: CASSQGFGGTSGNTIYF; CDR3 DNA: TGTGCCAGCAGCCAGGGTTTCGGCGGAACCTCTGGAAACACCATATATTTT
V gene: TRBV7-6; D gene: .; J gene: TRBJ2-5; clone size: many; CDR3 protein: CASSSQGPWETQYF; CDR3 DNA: TGTGCCAGCAGCTCACAGGGTCCGTGGGAGACCCAGTACTTC
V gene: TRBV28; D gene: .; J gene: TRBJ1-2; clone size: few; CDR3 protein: CASSPPNRVGYGYTF; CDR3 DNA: TGTGCCAGCAGCCCCCCAAACAGGGTGGGCTATGGCTACACCTTC
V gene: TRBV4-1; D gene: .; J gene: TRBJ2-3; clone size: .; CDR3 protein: CASSQMSTDTQYF; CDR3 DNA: TGCGCCAGCAGCCAAATGAGCACAGATACGCAGTATTTT
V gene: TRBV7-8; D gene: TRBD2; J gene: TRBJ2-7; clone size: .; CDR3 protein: CASTHSGSSYEQYF; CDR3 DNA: TGTGCCAGCACCCATAGCGGGAGCTCCTACGAGCAGTACTTC
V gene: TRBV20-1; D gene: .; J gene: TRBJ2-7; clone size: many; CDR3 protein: CSANDRYEQYF; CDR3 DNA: TGCAGTGCAAACGACAGATACGAGCAGTACTTC
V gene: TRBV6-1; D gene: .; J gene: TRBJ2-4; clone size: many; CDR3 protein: CASSAQGNIQYF; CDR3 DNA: TGTGCCAGCAGTGCCCAGGGCAACATTCAGTACTTC
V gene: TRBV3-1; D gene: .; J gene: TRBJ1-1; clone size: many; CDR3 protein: CASSPGDGSNMNTEAFF; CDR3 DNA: TGTGCCAGCAGCCCGGGGGACGGTTCTAACATGAACACTGAAGCTTTCTTT
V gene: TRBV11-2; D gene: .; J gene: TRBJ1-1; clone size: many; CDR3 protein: CASSPRLTRMNTEAFF; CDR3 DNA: TGTGCCAGCAGCCCCCGCTTGACTCGTATGAACACTGAAGCTTTCTTT
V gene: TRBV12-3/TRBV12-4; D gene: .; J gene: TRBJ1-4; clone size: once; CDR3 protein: CASSSHGSRLFF; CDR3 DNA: TGTGCCAGCAGTTCTCACGGGTCGAGGTTGTTTTTT
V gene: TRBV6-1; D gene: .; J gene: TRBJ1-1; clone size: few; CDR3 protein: CASSEAGGLNTEAFF; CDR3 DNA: TGTGCCAGCAGTGAAGCGGGGGGGTTGAACACTGAAGCTTTCTTT
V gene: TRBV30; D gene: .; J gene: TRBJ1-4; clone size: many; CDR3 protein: CALLGAPGEKLFF; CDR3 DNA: TGTGCCCTTTTAGGGGCGCCGGGCGAAAAACTGTTTTTT
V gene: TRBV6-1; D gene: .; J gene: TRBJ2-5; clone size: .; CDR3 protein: CASGDRAQGHF; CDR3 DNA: TGTGCCAGCGGCGACAGAGCCCAGGGGCACTTC
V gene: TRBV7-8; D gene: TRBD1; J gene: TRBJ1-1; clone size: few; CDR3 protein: CASSLAPGGTTEAFF; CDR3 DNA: TGTGCCAGCAGCTTAGCGCCAGGGGGAACAACTGAAGCTTTCTTT
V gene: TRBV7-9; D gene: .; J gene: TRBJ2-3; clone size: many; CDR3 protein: CASSSGGGDGRTDTQYF; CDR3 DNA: TGTGCCAGCAGCTCCGGGGGTGGGGACGGACGCACAGATACGCAGTATTTT
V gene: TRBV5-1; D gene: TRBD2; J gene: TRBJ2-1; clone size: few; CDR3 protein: CASSPYSGRVSNEQFF; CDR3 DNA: TGCGCCAGCAGCCCATACAGCGGGAGGGTTAGTAATGAGCAGTTCTTC
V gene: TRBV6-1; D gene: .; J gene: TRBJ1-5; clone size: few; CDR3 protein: CASNQGPLGGQPQHF; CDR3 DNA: TGTGCCAGCAACCAAGGGCCCTTAGGGGGTCAGCCCCAGCATTTT
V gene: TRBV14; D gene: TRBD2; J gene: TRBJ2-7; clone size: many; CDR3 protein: CASSPTGTSTHEQYF; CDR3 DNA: TGTGCCAGCAGCCCGACCGGGACTAGCACCCACGAGCAGTACTTC
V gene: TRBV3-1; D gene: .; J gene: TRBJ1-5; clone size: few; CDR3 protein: CASSQGGGREPQHF; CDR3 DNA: TGTGCCAGCAGCCAGGGGGGAGGTAGGGAGCCCCAGCATTTT
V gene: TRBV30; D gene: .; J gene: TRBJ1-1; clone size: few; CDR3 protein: CAWSPDSQTAFF; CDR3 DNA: TGTGCCTGGAGTCCGGACTCTCAAACGGCTTTCTTT
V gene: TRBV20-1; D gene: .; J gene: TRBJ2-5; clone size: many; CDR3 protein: CSARGEGGETQYF; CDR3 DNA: TGCAGTGCTAGAGGCGAGGGTGGGGAGACCCAGTACTTC
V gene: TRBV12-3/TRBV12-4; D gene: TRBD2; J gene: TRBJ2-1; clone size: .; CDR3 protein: CASRAWGGRSYNEQFF; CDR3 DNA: TGTGCCAGCAGGGCTTGGGGCGGGAGGTCCTACAATGAGCAGTTCTTC
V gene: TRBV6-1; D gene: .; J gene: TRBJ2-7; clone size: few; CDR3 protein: CASNLDRLSYEQYF; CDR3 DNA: TGTGCCAGCAATCTGGACAGACTATCATACGAGCAGTACTTC
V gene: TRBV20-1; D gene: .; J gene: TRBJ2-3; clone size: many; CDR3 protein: CSARDPTSTDTQYF; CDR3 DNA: TGCAGTGCTAGAGATCCGACTAGCACAGATACGCAGTATTTT
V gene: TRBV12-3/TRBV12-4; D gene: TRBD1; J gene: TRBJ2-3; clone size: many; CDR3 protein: CASSANRGTQYF; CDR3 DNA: TGTGCCAGCAGTGCTAACAGGGGTACGCAGTATTTT
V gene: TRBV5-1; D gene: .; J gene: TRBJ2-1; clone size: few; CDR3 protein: CASSLERVYNEQFF; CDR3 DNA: TGCGCCAGCAGCTTGGAAAGGGTTTACAATGAGCAGTTCTTC
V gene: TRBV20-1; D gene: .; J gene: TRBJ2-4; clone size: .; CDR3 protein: CSARDGLGAGKNIQYF; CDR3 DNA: TGCAGTGCTAGAGACGGCCTGGGGGCAGGGAAAAACATTCAGTACTTC
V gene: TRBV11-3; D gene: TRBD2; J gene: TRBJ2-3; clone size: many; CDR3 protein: CASSLAGGSPEYF; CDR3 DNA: TGTGCCAGCAGCTTAGCCGGCGGGAGCCCGGAGTATTTT
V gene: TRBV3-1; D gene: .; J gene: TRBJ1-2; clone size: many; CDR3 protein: CASSQTGRGGYTF; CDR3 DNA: TGTGCCAGCAGCCAAACAGGGAGAGGTGGCTACACCTTC
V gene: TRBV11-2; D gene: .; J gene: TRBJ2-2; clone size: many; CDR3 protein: CASSLTRSNTGELFF; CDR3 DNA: TGTGCCAGCAGCTTGACTAGATCGAACACCGGGGAGCTGTTTTTT
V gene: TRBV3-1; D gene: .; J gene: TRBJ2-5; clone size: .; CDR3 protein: CASSQGRGTETQYF; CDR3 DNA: TGTGCCAGCAGCCAAGGAAGGGGGACAGAGACCCAGTACTTC
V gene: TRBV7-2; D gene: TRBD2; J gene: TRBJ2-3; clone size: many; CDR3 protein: CASSLVDGRDTQYF; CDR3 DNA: TGTGCCAGCAGCTTAGTGGACGGGAGGGATACGCAGTATTTT
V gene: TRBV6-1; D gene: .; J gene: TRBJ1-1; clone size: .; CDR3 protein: CAIQRQVNTEAFF; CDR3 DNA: TGTGCCATCCAACGACAGGTGAACACTGAAGCTTTCTTT
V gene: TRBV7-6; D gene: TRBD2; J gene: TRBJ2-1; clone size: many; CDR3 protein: CASSLGPSGDNEQFF; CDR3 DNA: TGTGCCAGCAGCTTAGGGCCTAGCGGGGACAATGAGCAGTTCTTC
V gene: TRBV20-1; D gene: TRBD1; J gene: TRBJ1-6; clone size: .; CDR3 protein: CSASGTGQGVYSPLHF; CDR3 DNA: TGCAGTGCCAGTGGTACGGGACAGGGGGTATATTCACCCCTCCACTTT
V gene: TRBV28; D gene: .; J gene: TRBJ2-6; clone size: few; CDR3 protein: CASSNHRFYGSGANVLTF; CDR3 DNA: TGTGCCAGCAGCAATCACCGATTTTATGGGTCTGGGGCCAACGTCCTGACTTTC
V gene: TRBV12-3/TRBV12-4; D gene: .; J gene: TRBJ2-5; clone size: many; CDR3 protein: CASSPDRIQEAQYF; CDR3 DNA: TGTGCCAGCAGTCCCGACAGGATCCAAGAGGCCCAGTACTTC
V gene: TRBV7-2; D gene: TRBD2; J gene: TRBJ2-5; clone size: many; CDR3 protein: CASSLGRLAGVGETQYF; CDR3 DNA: TGTGCCAGCAGCTTAGGTCGTCTAGCGGGGGTGGGGGAGACCCAGTACTTC
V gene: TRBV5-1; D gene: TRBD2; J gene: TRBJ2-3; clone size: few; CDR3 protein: CASSFSGDSSTDTQYF; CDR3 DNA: TGCGCCAGCAGCTTTAGCGGGGACTCTAGCACAGATACGCAGTATTTT
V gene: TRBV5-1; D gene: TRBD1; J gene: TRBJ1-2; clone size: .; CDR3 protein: CASSNPGQALDYGYTF; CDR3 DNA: TGCGCCAGCAGCAACCCGGGACAGGCTTTAGACTATGGCTACACCTTC
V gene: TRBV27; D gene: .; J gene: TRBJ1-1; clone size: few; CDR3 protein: CASSLYREGYAEAFF; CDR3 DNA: TGTGCCAGCAGTTTATACCGGGAAGGGTATGCGGAAGCTTTCTTT
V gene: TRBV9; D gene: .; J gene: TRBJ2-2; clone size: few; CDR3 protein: CASSVVGQAPNTGELFF; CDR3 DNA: TGTGCCAGCAGCGTAGTGGGGCAGGCACCGAACACCGGGGAGCTGTTTTTT
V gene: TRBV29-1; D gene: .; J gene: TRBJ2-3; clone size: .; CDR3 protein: CSVDVPGARGTQYF; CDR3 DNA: TGCAGCGTGGACGTCCCAGGGGCTCGCGGTACGCAGTATTTT
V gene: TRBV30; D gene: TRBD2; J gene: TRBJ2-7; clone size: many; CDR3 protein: CAWSLAGVDVYEQYF; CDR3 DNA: TGTGCCTGGAGTCTAGCGGGAGTTGACGTCTACGAGCAGTACTTC
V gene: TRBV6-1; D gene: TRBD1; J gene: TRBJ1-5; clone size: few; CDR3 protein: CASCMGQGNQPQHF; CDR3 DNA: TGTGCCAGTTGCATGGGACAGGGTAATCAGCCCCAGCATTTT
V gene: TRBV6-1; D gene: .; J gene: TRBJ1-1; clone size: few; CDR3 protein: CASSLRWLGTEAFF; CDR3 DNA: TGTGCCAGCAGTTTACGGTGGCTCGGCACTGAAGCTTTCTTT
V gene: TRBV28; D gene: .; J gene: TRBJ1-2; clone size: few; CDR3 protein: CASSQLRGSGYTF; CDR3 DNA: TGTGCCAGCAGTCAACTAAGGGGGTCCGGCTACACCTTC
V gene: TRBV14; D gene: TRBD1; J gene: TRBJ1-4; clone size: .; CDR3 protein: CASSQGWDRRVAKLFF; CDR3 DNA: TGTGCCAGCAGCCAAGGTTGGGACAGGCGGGTCGCTAAACTGTTTTTT
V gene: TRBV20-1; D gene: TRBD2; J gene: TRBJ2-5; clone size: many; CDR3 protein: CSALALAGAQETQYF; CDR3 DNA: TGCAGTGCTCTAGCCCTAGCGGGAGCCCAAGAGACCCAGTACTTC
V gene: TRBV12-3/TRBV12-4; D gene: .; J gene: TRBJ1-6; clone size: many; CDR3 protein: CASSLARGSPLHF; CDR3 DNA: TGTGCCAGCAGTTTGGCGAGGGGTTCACCCCTCCACTTT
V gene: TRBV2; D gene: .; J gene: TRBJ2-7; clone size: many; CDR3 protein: CASNQGWGSEQYF; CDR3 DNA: TGTGCCAGCAATCAGGGCTGGGGCTCCGAGCAGTACTTC
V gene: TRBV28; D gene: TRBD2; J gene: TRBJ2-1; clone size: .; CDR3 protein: CASSLAGGPPNEQFF; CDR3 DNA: TGTGCCAGCAGTTTGGCGGGAGGGCCTCCGAATGAGCAGTTCTTC
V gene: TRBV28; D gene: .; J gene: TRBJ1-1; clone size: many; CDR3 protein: CASSSYRVTVNTEAFF; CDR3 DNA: TGTGCCAGCAGTTCCTACAGGGTTACGGTGAACACTGAAGCTTTCTTT
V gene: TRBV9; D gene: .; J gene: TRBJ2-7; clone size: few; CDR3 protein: CASSVSTGGEQYF; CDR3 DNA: TGTGCCAGCAGCGTATCTACCGGGGGCGAGCAGTACTTC
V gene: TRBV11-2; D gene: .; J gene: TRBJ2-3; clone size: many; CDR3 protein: CASKAGPSTDTQYF; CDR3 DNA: TGTGCCAGCAAGGCGGGGCCCAGCACAGATACGCAGTATTTT
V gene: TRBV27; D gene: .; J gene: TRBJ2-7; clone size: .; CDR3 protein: CASSPWGHRTYEQYF; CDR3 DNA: TGTGCCAGCAGTCCGTGGGGACACCGAACCTACGAGCAGTACTTC